Sequencing of this TCR beta chain was carried out in a study of control samples from healthy donors and cancer patients (TCRdb year 2020). Via the germline V gene, CDR1 is MGHDK and CDR2 SYGVNS. The CDR3 numbers 14 residues from cysteine through phenylalanine. The CDR3 DNA has 42 bases and is translated from base 1. V drops 2 bases and J drops 3 bases, leaving 10 bases in between. The library was produced with the immunoSEQ multiplex PCR assay. TCRdb holds this immuneACCESS table with in-frame rearrangements only. Some clones are missing; in checked studies, unresolved V genes explain under half, and the rest has no known cause. In all, the sample holds under 150,000 clones, and approximately 90% of those were seen once. In total, the top ten clones hold about 3.2% of the sample. Concerning this clone: Its specific antigen is unknown. The sample holds no much larger clone one base away, and base qualities are not on file.

The chain couples TRBV25-1 to TRBJ2-5; the D gene is possibly TRBD1 or TRBD2, with 6 bases matching each. Sequencing used blood. The source of this sequence is a man aged 40-49 years in good health. The bases are TGTGCCAGCAGTGAACGGGGGCGGGAAGAGACCCAGTACTTC. The translation is CASSERGREETQYF.